This passage covers 14 T cell receptor beta chains from one sample sequenced in a study of CD8+ T cells in alopecia areata. Extracted from the samples, RNA was reverse transcribed into cDNA to serve as the sequencing template. TCRdb's copy holds only in-frame clones and misses some; the assay was immunoSEQ multiplex PCR. The sample records 150,000 to 200,000 clones, approximately 70% being singletons. The material sequenced was CD8+ T cells sorted from blood, taken at week 0. These receptors all stem from a human donor with alopecia areata.

V gene TRBV5-6 combines with J gene TRBJ1-1, with a weak D call TRBD1 (5 bases). Germline V lookup: CDR1 SGHDT, CDR2 YYEEEE. This CDR3 is 14 amino acids long. Trimming removed 7 bases from V and 3 bases from J, with 16 bases in between. CDR3 sequence: CASGLSGRDTEAFF. CDR3 sequence (DNA): TGTGCCAGCGGTTTATCGGGACGGGACACTGAAGCTTTCTTT.

The rearrangement links TRBV5-6 to TRBJ2-5; TRBD1 matches at 7 bases. V lost 3 bases to trimming and J lost 5 bases; unmatched junction nucleotides: 16. Germline-derived CDR1 and CDR2 are SGHDT and YYEEEE. CDR3 length: 17 amino acids. The CDR3 sequence is CASSSQPALTGAETQYF. The CDR3 coding sequence is TGTGCCAGCAGCTCCCAACCAGCCCTAACAGGGGCCGAGACCCAGTACTTC.

In its sample, this clone was seen a few times. This rearrangement joins TRBV4-2 to TRBJ1-6; TRBD1 is a possible D gene (6 bases). The germline V and J ends were trimmed by 4 bases and 9 bases, with 19 bases remaining between them. CDR1 LGHNA and CDR2 YNFKEQ come from the germline V gene. The CDR3 runs 16 residues. The DNA for the CDR3 is TGTGCCAGCAGCCCTTCCTTCGGGGGGGCGGCTTCACCCCTCCACTTT. It translates to CASSPSFGGAASPLHF.

The rearrangement links TRBV13 to TRBJ1-6; weak D call: TRBD1 (5 bases). The CDR3 length is 12 residues. Trimming removed 1 base at V and 16 bases at J, with 11 bases between. Germline V CDR1 and CDR2: PRHDT, FYEKMQ (reference sequence). Here the CDR3 DNA reads TGTGCCAGCAGCTTAGCGGGGGGTTGGCTCCACTTT. Translated: CASSLAGGWLHF. The entire variable domain, with the rest obtained from reference TRBV13 and TRBJ1-6, is as follows: AAGVIQSPRHLIKEKRETATLKCYPIPRHDTVYWYQQGPGQDPQFLISFYEKMQSDKGSIPDRFSAQQFSDYHSELNMSSLELGDSALYFCASSLAGGWLHFGNGTRLTVT.

The rearrangement links TRBV27 to TRBJ1-2; 7 nucleotides line up with TRBD1. This CDR3 is 12 amino acids long. The V gene end was trimmed by 8 bases and the J gene end by 8 bases; junction bases not matched to a gene: 8. Germline lookup yields CDR1 MNHEY and CDR2 SMNVEV (reference sequence). The CDR3 region is CASYADREGYTF. The DNA for the CDR3 is TGTGCCAGCTACGCTGACAGGGAAGGCTACACCTTC.

The rearrangement uses TRBV7-9 and TRBJ2-5; D gene unclear. Trimming took 3 bases from V and 0 from J, leaving 8 bases between them. CDR3 size: 14 residues. Germline V gene data show CDR1 as SEHNR and CDR2 as FQNEAQ (reference sequence). CDR3: CASSLVGNQETQYF. As DNA, the CDR3 is TGTGCCAGCAGCTTGGTTGGGAACCAAGAGACCCAGTACTTC.

The chain employs TRBV6-5 and TRBJ2-3, with a possible D match to TRBD2 (7 bases). Per germline, CDR1 MNHEY and CDR2 SVGAGI. CDR3 length: 15 amino acids. V lost 7 bases and J lost 1, with 15 bases in between. CDR3 coding DNA: TGTGCCAGCACCCCGTGGGGGGGCCGCACAGATACGCAGTATTTT. It yields the protein CASTPWGGRTDTQYF.

The rearrangement links TRBV19 to TRBJ1-2; TRBD1 aligns across 7 bases. Germline V gives CDR1 LNHDA, CDR2 SQIVND (reference sequence). V shed 5 bases, J shed 3 bases, and the junction held 6 bases outside the gene matches. The CDR3 sequence is 14 residues long. The CDR3 here is CASSPSGTDYGYTF. In nucleotides, the CDR3 is TGTGCCAGTAGTCCTAGCGGGACAGACTATGGCTACACCTTC. The entire variable domain, with the rest obtained from reference TRBV19 and TRBJ1-2, is as follows: DGGITQSPKYLFRKEGQNVTLSCEQNLNHDAMYWYRQDPGQGLRLIYYSQIVNDFQKGDIAEGYSVSREKKESFPLTVTSAQKNPTAFYLCASSPSGTDYGYTFGSGTRLTVV.

The rearrangement uses TRBV6-5 and TRBJ2-5, with 11 bases fitting TRBD2. The CDR3 consists of 15 residues. V shed 5 bases, J shed 5 bases, and the junction held 7 bases outside the gene matches. In germline, CDR1 is MNHEY, CDR2 SVGAGI. CDR3 sequence reads: CASSLSGGARETQYF. In DNA form, the CDR3 reads TGTGCCAGCAGTCTTAGCGGGGGGGCCCGGGAGACCCAGTACTTC.

The J gene is TRBJ2-1, the V gene TRBV29-1, with D possibly being TRBD2 (5 bases). Trimming removed 0 bases at V and 12 bases at J, with 12 bases between. This CDR3 region has 12 residues. Germline V gives CDR1 SQVTM, CDR2 ANQGSEA. The chain's CDR3 is CSVEDPGEGQFF. Written as DNA, the CDR3 is TGCAGCGTTGAAGATCCCGGGGAAGGGCAGTTCTTC.

The gene calls are TRBV7-9 and TRBJ2-7; TRBD1 agrees at 10 bases. Germline trimming cut 5 bases from V and 3 bases from J; bases unmatched to any gene: 4. CDR3 length: 14 amino acids. The germline V gene encodes CDR1 SEHNR and CDR2 FQNEAQ (reference sequence). In nucleotides, the CDR3 is TGTGCCAGCAGCAAACGGACAGGGGGCTACGAGCAGTACTTC. Translated, it gives CASSKRTGGYEQYF.

The CDR3 protein is CSVGSGGTDTQYF. The DNA of the CDR3 is TGCAGCGTTGGAAGCGGGGGAACAGATACGCAGTATTTT. This rearrangement joins TRBV29-1 to TRBJ2-3; TRBD2 matches 8 bases. CDR1 is SQVTM and CDR2 is ANQGSEA in the germline V gene. CDR3 length: 13 residues. V shed 4 bases and J 3 bases; nucleotides not matched to a gene: 3.

The chain links TRBV11-1 to TRBJ2-7; tentatively, D is TRBD1 or TRBD2 (6 bases each). In germline, CDR1 is SGHAT, CDR2 FQDESV (reference sequence). The V end lost 2 bases, the J end lost 5 bases, and 13 bases lay between the germline ends. The CDR3 runs to 14 residues. The DNA of the CDR3 is TGTGCCAGCAGCTTACTCGGGGGCTCGAACGAGCAGTACTTC. It encodes CASSLLGGSNEQYF.

The chain carries TRBV2 and TRBJ2-1; D possibly corresponds to TRBD2 (6 bases). Per the germline V gene, CDR1 is SNHLY and CDR2 is FYNNEI. The CDR3 totals 11 residues. V was clipped by 5 bases and J by 11 bases, with 10 bases between them. In DNA form, the CDR3 reads TGTGCCAGCAGTATAGGACTAAAGCAGTTCTTC. Protein: CASSIGLKQFF.